What follows is one T cell receptor (beta chain) and its context. With 0 bases removed from V and 5 bases from J, the gap between germline ends came to 19 bases. The CDR3 is 18 residues long. CDR1 and CDR2 from the germline V gene are SGHVS and FQNEAQ. This specimen comes from a study of cytomegalovirus exposure and HLA in healthy donors. PCR primers comprised 60 Vbeta and 13 Jbeta primers. Produced via immunoSEQ multiplex PCR; TCRdb's table is partial and in-frame only. The repertoire has a few hundred thousand clones, around 80% of them found once; the top ten carry 2.5% to 3%. Sequencing was carried out using PBMCs. The V call is TRBV7-8, the J call TRBJ2-2; tentatively, D is TRBD2 (6 bases). This TCR derives from a man aged 25 to 40 in good health and CMV-seronegative. CDR3 sequence: CASSLAKSALGRTGELFF. CDR3 nucleotides: TGTGCCAGCAGCTTAGCGAAATCGGCGCTAGGGAGGACCGGGGAGCTGTTTTTT.